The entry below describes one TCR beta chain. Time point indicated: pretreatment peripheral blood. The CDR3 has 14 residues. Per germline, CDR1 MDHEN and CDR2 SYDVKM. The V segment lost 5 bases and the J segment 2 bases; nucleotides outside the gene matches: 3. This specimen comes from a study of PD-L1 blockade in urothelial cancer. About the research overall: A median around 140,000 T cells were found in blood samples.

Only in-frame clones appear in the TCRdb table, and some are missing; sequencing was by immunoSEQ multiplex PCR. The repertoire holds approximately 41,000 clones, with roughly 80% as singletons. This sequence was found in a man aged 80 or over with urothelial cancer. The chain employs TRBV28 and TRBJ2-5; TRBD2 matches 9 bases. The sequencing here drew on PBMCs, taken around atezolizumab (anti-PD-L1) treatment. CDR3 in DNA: TGTGCCAGCAGTCTAGCGGGGCGACAAGAGACCCAGTACTTC. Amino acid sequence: CASSLAGRQETQYF.